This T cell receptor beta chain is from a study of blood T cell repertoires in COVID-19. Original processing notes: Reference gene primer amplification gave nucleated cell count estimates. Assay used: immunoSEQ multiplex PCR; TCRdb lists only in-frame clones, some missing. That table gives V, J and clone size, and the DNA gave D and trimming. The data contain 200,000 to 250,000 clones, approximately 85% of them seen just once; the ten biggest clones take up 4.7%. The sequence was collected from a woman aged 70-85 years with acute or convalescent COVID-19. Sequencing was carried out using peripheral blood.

The CDR3 region is CASSIDLASSYNSPLHF. The DNA for the CDR3 is TGTGCCAGTAGTATAGATCTAGCGAGCTCCTATAATTCACCCCTCCACTTT. The chain couples TRBV19 to TRBJ1-6; D uncertain. This CDR3 has 17 amino acids. Germline CDR1 is LNHDA and CDR2 is SQIVND (reference sequence). The V gene lost 0 bases and the J gene lost 0 bases, with 9 bases spanning the gap.